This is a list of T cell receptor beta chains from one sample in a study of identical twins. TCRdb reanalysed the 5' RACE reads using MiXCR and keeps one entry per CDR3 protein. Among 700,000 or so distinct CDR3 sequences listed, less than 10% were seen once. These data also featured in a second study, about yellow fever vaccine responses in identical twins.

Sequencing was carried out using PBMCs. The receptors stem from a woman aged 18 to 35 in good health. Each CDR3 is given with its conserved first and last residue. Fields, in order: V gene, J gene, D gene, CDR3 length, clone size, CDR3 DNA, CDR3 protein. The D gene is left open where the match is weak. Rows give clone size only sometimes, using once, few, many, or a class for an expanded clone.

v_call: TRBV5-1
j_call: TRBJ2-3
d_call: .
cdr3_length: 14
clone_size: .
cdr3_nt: TGCGCCAGCAGCTTGACGCCCGACAGGGATACGCAGTATTTT
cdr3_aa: CASSLTPDRDTQYF

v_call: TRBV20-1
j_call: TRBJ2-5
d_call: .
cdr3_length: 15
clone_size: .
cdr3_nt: TGCAGTGCTAGAAAACAGCAAGGGGACCGGGAGACCCAGTACTTC
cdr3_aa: CSARKQQGDRETQYF

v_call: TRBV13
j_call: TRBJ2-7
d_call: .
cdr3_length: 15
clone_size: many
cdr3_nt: TGTGCCAGCAGCGCCGTAAGGGTAGCCGCCTACGAGCAGTACTTC
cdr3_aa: CASSAVRVAAYEQYF

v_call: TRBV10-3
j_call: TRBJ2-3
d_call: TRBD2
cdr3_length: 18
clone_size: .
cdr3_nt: TGTGCCATCAGTGAGAGCTTGCAACTAGCGGGGGGCACAGATACGCAGTATTTT
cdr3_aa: CAISESLQLAGGTDTQYF

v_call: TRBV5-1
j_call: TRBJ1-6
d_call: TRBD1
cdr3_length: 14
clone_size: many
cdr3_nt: TGCGCCAGCCAAGGGGGCGCTTATAATTCACCCCTCCACTTT
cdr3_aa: CASQGGAYNSPLHF

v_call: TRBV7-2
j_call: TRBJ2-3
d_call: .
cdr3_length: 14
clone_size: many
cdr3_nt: TGTGCCAGCAGTTTGGGGTCTAGCACAGATACGCAGTATTTT
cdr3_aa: CASSLGSSTDTQYF

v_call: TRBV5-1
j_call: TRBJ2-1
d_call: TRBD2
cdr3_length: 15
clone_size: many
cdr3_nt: TGCGCCAGCAGAAGGGGACTAGCGAGCTACAATGAGCAGTTCTTC
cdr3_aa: CASRRGLASYNEQFF

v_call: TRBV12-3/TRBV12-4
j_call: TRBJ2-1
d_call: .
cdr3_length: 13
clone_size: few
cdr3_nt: TGTGCCAGCAGTTTAGCGGGGGGGCCGGCGCAGTTCTTC
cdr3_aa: CASSLAGGPAQFF

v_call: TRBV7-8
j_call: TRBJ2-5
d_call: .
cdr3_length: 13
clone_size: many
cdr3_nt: TGTGCCAGCAGCTCCCCCGGCCAAGAGACCCAGTACTTC
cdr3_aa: CASSSPGQETQYF

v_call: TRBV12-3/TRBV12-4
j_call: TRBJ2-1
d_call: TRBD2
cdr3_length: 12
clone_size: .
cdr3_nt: TGTGCCAGCAGACAGACTAGCGGGGAGCAGTTCTTC
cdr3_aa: CASRQTSGEQFF

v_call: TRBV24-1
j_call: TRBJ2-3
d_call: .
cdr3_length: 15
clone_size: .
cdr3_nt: TGTGCCACCAGTGAACCCGGACATGGGACAGATACGCAGTATTTT
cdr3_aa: CATSEPGHGTDTQYF

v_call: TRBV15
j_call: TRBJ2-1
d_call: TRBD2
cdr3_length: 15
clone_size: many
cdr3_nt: TGTGCCACCAGCCAGGTTGCGGGGGCCTACAATGAGCAGTTCTTC
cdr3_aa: CATSQVAGAYNEQFF

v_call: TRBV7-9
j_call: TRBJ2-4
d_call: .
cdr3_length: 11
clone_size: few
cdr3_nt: TGTGCCAGCAGCTTAAGAGGGGAGATGGACTTC
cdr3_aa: CASSLRGEMDF

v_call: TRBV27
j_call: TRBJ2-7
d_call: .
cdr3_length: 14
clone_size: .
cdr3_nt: TGTGCCAGCAGTTTGAGGGGTGTCTTCTACGAGCAGTACTTC
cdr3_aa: CASSLRGVFYEQYF

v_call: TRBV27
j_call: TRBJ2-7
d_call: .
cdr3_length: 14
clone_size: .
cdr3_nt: TGTGCCAGCAATACAGGGTATCCCACCTACGAGCAGTACTTC
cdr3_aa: CASNTGYPTYEQYF

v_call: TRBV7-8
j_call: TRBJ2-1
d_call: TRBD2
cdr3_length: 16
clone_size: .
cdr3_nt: TGTGCCAGCAGCTCCTCGGGACTAGCGGGGGGGGATGAGCAGTTCTTC
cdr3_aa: CASSSSGLAGGDEQFF

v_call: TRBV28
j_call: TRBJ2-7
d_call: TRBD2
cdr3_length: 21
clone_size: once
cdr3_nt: TGTGACAGCAGTTCCCTCTACTGGGGGGGGACTAGCGGGAGGACCTCCTACGAGCAGTACTTC
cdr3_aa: CDSSSLYWGGTSGRTSYEQYF

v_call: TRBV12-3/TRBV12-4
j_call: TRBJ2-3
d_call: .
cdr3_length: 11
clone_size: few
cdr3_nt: TGTGCCAGCACCTTAGCCTACACGCAGTATTTT
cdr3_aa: CASTLAYTQYF

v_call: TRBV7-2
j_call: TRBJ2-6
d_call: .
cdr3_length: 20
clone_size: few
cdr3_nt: TGTGCCAGCAGCTTAGCGGGGATGAGGTCTCAGAGCTCTGGGGCCAACGTCCTGACTTTC
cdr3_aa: CASSLAGMRSQSSGANVLTF

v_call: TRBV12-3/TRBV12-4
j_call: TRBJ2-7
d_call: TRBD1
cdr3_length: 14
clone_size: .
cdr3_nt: TGTGCCAGCAGTTTAGGTGCAGGGGGCATCGAGCAGTACTTC
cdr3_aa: CASSLGAGGIEQYF

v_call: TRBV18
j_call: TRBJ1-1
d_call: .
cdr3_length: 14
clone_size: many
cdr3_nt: TGTGCCAGCTCACCCGCAGGGGCGAACACTGAAGCTTTCTTT
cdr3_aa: CASSPAGANTEAFF

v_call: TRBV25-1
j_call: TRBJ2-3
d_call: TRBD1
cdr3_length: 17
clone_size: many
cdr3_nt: TGTGCCAGCAGTGAAGCCCGCACAGGGGGAACCACAGATACGCAGTATTTT
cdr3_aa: CASSEARTGGTTDTQYF

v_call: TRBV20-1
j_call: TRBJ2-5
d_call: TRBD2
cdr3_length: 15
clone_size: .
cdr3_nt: TGCAGTGCTCGGAGACTAGCGGGAGCCCAAGAGACCCAGTACTTC
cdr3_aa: CSARRLAGAQETQYF

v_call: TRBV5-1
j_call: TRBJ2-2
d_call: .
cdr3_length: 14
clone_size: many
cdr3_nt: TGCGCCAGCAGCTTCGGACCGAGCAGCGGGGAGCTGTTTTTT
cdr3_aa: CASSFGPSSGELFF

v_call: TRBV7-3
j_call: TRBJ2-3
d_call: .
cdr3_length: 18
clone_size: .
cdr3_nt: TGTGCCAGCAGCTTAAGGGGCCCGGGACCCACCTTAAGGTATACGCAGTATTTT
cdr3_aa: CASSLRGPGPTLRYTQYF

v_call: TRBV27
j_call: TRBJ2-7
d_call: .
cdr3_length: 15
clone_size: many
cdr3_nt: TGTGCCAGCAGTCCCGAATTGGGACACATCTACGAGCAGTACTTC
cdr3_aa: CASSPELGHIYEQYF

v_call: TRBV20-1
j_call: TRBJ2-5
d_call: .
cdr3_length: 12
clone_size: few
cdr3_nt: TGCAGTGCTAGCCTGGTGGGGGAGACCCAGTACTTC
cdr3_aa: CSASLVGETQYF

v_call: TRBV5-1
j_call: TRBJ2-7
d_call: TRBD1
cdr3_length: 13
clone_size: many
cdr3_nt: TGCGCCAGCAGTTCTCAGGGGGCAAGGGAGCAGTACTTC
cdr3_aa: CASSSQGAREQYF

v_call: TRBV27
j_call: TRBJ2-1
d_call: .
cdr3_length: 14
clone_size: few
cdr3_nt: TGTGCCAGCACCCCACAGGGGGGGGGCAATGAGCAGTTCTTC
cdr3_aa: CASTPQGGGNEQFF

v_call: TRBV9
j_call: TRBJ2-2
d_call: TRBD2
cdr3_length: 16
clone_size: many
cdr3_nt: TGTGCCAGCAGCGTAGTTACTAGCGGAATCACCGGGGAGCTGTTTTTT
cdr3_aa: CASSVVTSGITGELFF

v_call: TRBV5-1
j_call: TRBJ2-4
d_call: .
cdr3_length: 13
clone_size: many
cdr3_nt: TGCGCCAGCAGCCAGGGGAGGGAAAACATTCAGTACTTC
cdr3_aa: CASSQGRENIQYF

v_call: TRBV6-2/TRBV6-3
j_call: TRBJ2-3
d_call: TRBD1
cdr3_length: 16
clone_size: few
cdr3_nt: TGTGCCAGCAGCTACAAAGGGGGCACACACACAGATACGCAGTATTTT
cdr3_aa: CASSYKGGTHTDTQYF

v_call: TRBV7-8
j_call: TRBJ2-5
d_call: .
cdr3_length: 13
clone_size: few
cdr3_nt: TGTGCCAGCAGCTTAGAGATGAGGGGGGCCCAGTACTTC
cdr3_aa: CASSLEMRGAQYF

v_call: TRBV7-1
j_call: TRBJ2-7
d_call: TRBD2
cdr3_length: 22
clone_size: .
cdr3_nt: TGTGCCAGCAGCTCAAAGGAAGACTCCGGGACTAGCGGGCCTCGACCGCCTTTCGAGCAGTACTTC
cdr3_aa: CASSSKEDSGTSGPRPPFEQYF

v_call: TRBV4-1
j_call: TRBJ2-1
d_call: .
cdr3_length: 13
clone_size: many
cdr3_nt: TGCGCCAGCAGCCAAGCCCTTTACAATGAGCAGTTCTTC
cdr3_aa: CASSQALYNEQFF

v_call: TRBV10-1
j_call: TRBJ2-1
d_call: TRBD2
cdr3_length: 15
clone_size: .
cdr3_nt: TGCGCCAGCAGCTTACTAGCGGGCCAAAACAATGAGCAGTTCTTC
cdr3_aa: CASSLLAGQNNEQFF

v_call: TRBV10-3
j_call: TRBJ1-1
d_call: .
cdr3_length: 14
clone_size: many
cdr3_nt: TGTGCCATCAGTGAGTCGACCAGGAAACCTGAAGCTTTCTTT
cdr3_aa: CAISESTRKPEAFF

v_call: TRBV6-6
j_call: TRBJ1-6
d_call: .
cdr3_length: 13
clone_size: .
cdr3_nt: TGTGCCAGCGGCCAAGGGGGAGGTTCACCCCTCCACTTT
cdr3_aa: CASGQGGGSPLHF

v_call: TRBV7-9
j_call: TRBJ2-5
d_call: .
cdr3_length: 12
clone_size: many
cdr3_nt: TGTGCCAGCAGCTCGGTGGAAGGGCTGCTGTACTTC
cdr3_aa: CASSSVEGLLYF

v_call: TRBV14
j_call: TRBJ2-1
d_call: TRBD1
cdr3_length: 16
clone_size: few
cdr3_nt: TGTGCCAGCAGGCCTAGCGGGACAGGGGGCCACAATGAGCAGTTCTTC
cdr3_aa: CASRPSGTGGHNEQFF

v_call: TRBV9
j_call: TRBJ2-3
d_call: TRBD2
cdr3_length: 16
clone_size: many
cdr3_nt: TGTGCCAGCAGCGTAGCGGGACTAGCGGAAACAGATACGCAGTATTTT
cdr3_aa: CASSVAGLAETDTQYF

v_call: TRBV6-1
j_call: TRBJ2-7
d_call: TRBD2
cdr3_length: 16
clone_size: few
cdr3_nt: TGTGCCAGCAGACCCTATAGCGGGGGCGGGGGTTACGAGCAGTACTTC
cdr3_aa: CASRPYSGGGGYEQYF

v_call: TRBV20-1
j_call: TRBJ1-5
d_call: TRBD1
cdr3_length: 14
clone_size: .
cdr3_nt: TGCAGTGCCCTTCAGGGGGGAGGCAATCAGCCCCAGCATTTT
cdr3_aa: CSALQGGGNQPQHF

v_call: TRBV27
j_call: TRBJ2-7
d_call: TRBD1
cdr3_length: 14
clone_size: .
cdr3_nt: TGTGCCACCTCAATAGGACAGGGGCCTTACGAGCAGTACTTC
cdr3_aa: CATSIGQGPYEQYF

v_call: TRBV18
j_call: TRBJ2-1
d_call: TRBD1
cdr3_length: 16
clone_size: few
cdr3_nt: TGTGCCAGCTCACGCACCGGGACAGGGACCTACAATGAGCAGTTCTTC
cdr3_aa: CASSRTGTGTYNEQFF

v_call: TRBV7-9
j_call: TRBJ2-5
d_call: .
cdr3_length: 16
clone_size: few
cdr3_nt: TGTGCCAGCAGCCCAAACACACAGGGTCTTCAAGAGACCCAGTACTTC
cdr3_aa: CASSPNTQGLQETQYF

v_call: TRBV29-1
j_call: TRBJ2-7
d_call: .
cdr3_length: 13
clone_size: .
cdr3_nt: TGCAGCGTTGAAGGGGCTAGGGACTACGAGCAGTACTTC
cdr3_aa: CSVEGARDYEQYF

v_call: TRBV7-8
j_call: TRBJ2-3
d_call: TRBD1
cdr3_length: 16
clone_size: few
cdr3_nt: TGTGCCAGCAGCCCCCGACAGGGGGCGAGGGCAGATACGCAGTATTTT
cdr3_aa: CASSPRQGARADTQYF

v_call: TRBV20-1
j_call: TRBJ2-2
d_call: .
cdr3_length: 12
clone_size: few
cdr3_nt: TGCAGTGCTGGCCGACCACTCGAGGAGCTGTTTTTT
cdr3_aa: CSAGRPLEELFF

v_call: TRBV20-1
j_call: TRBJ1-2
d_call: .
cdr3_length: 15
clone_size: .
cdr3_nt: TGCAGTGCTAGGGATGGGAACAGCCGCCTTTTTGGCTACACCTTC
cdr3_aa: CSARDGNSRLFGYTF

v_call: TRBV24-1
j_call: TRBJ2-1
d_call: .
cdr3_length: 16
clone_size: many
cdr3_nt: TGTGCCACCAGTGATACCCTAGCGAGCTCCTACAATGAGCAGTTCTTC
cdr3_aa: CATSDTLASSYNEQFF

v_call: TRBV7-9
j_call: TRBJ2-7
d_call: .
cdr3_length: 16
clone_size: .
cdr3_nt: TGTGCCAGCAGCTCGCTCCGGGACACTCTGCCCTACGAGCAGTACTTC
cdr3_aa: CASSSLRDTLPYEQYF

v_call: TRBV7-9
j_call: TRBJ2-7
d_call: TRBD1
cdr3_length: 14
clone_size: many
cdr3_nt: TGTGCCAGCAGCTTAGCGGGACAGGCGTACGAGCAGTACTTC
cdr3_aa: CASSLAGQAYEQYF

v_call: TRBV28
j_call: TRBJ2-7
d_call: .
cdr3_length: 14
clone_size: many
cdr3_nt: TGTGCCAGCAGACTAGGGGGGAGCTCCTACGAGCAGTACTTC
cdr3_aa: CASRLGGSSYEQYF

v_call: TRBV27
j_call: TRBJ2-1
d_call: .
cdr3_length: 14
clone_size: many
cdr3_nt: TGTGCCAGCAGTTGGACAGTCTCCTACAATGAGCAGTTCTTC
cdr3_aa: CASSWTVSYNEQFF

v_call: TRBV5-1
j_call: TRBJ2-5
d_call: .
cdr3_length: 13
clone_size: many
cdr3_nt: TGCGCCAGCAATGACCAGCGGGAAGAGACCCAGTACTTC
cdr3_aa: CASNDQREETQYF

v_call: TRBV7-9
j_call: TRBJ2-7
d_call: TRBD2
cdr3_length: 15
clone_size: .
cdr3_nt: TGTGCCAGCAGCTCCGGGACTAGCGGGATGTACGAGCAGTACTTC
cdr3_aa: CASSSGTSGMYEQYF

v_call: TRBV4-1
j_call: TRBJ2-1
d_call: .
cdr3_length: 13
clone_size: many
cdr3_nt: TGCGCCAGCAGCCATAGGGACAACAATGAGCAGTTCTTC
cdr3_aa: CASSHRDNNEQFF

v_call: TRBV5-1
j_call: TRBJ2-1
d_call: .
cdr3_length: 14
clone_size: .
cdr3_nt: TGCGCCAGCGAGGGGGGCAGGGCCTACAATGAGCAGTTCTTC
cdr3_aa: CASEGGRAYNEQFF

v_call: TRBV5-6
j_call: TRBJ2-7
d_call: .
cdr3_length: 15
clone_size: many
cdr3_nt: TGTGCCAGCAGCTCCCAAACAGGACAGAGCTACGAGCAGTACTTC
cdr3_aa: CASSSQTGQSYEQYF